This TCR beta chain was documented in a study of T cells in Graves' hyperthyroidism and ophthalmopathy. Findings and caveats of the study: Blood also contained most expanded thyroid clonotypes above 0.001.

Researchers took RNA transcripts and amplified the TCR beta CDR3 regions from them. First-round RT-PCR targeting the TCR CDR3 was performed with the HTBI primer set. TCRdb re-analysed the multiplex PCR reads in MiXCR, keeping a single row per CDR3 protein. The sample holds hundreds of thousands of distinct CDR3 sequences, 16% seen once. This clonotype was detected ten times or more. The antigen is undetermined. Out of less than 12 ml of fresh peripheral blood came the PBMCs. The ends lost 6 bases at V and 4 bases at J; junction bases unmatched: 8. The germline V gene has CDR1 MNHNS and CDR2 SASEGT. This CDR3 is 14 amino acids long.

This sequence originates from a woman under 30 with Graves' ophthalmopathy. The chain uses TRBV6-1 and TRBJ1-1, with 7 bases aligning to TRBD1. Sequencing was done on a sample of blood. CDR3: CASSSTGEVTEAFF. CDR3 sequence (DNA): TGTGCCAGCAGCTCAACAGGGGAAGTCACTGAAGCTTTCTTT.